Below, 23 T cell receptor beta chains from the same sample are listed, as sequenced in a study of OX40 agonist ivuxolimab in advanced cancers. Some clones are missing from TCRdb's copy, which holds only in-frame ones; the method was immunoSEQ multiplex PCR. The sample holds about 6,100 clones, over 70% seen once. Sequenced here: CD4+ or CD8+ T cells sorted from blood, sampled in a trial of the OX40 agonist ivuxolimab. These receptors all come from an adult with an advanced solid tumor such as melanoma, head and neck, liver or kidney cancer.

This clone was observed a handful of times. The rearrangement joins TRBV7-9 to TRBJ2-3; tentative D call: TRBD1 (5 bases). The germline V and J ends were trimmed by 4 bases and 3 bases, with 17 bases remaining between them. This CDR3 contains 16 residues. The germline V gene has CDR1 SEHNR and CDR2 FQNEAQ (reference sequence). The CDR3 DNA sequence: TGTGCCAGCAGCTCCTTTGAGAGCAGGGTTACAGATACGCAGTATTTT. Encoded protein: CASSSFESRVTDTQYF.

The genes are TRBV5-4 and TRBJ2-2, with a possible D match to TRBD1 (6 bases). CDR3 length: 14 residues. Germline V gene data show CDR1 as SGHNT and CDR2 as YYREEE (reference sequence). The V gene lost 3 bases and the J gene lost 1 base, with 7 bases spanning the gap. CDR3 loop: CASSWTENTGELFF. In DNA form, the CDR3 reads TGTGCCAGCAGCTGGACAGAGAACACCGGGGAGCTGTTTTTT.

This clone was seen only a few times. This chain links TRBV27 with TRBJ1-1; no firm D call. Trimming stripped 0 bases from V and 3 bases from J, with 14 bases between. Germline V gene data show CDR1 as MNHEY and CDR2 as SMNVEV (reference sequence). This CDR3 spans 16 amino acids. The DNA for the CDR3 is TGTGCCAGCAGTTTATCGATCTCGGGTAGGCACACTGAAGCTTTCTTT. Amino acid sequence: CASSLSISGRHTEAFF.

The chain carries TRBV7-9 and TRBJ1-1; the D is unclear. V lost 3 bases and J lost 1, with 6 bases in between. Germline CDR1 and CDR2: SEHNR and FQNEAQ (reference sequence). This CDR3 is 13 amino acids long. The CDR3 coding sequence is TGTGCCAGCAGCTTCCCGGAGAACACTGAAGCTTTCTTT. This translates into CASSFPENTEAFF.

The rearrangement links TRBV5-1 to TRBJ2-1, with 12 bases lining up with TRBD2. The CDR3 runs 15 residues. V shed 0 bases and J 8 bases; nucleotides not matched to a gene: 3. Germline CDR1 reads SGHRS; CDR2 reads YFSETQ. This CDR3 is CASSLASSGRDEQFF. CDR3 in DNA: TGCGCCAGCAGCTTGGCGTCTAGCGGGAGGGATGAGCAGTTCTTC.

This chain links TRBV5-1 with TRBJ2-1; maybe TRBD2 (6 bases). V gave up 2 bases and J gave up 12 bases, with 9 bases separating them. The CDR3 loop spans 11 amino acids. Germline loops: CDR1 SGHRS, CDR2 YFSETQ. CDR3 sequence reads: CASSFLGGQFF. CDR3 in DNA: TGCGCCAGCAGCTTCCTGGGAGGGCAGTTCTTC.

The chain uses TRBV7-9 and TRBJ1-2; possible D gene TRBD1, 6 bases. Trimming cost V 4 bases and J 3 bases, with 15 bases left between them. This CDR3 spans 15 amino acids. Looked up from germline, CDR1 is SEHNR and CDR2 is FQNEAQ (reference sequence). CDR3 in DNA: TGTGCCAGCAGCTCTATTCTTGAGGGGGACTATGGCTACACCTTC. Protein sequence: CASSSILEGDYGYTF. Full variable domain (missing parts from reference TRBV7-9 and TRBJ1-2): DTGVSQNPRHKITKRGQNVTFRCDPISEHNRLYWYRQTLGQGPEFLTYFQNEAQLEKSRLLSDRFSAERPKGSFSTLEIQRTEQGDSAMYLCASSSILEGDYGYTFGSGTRLTVV.

This chain connects TRBV5-1 to TRBJ2-1, with a weak D call TRBD2 (5 bases). V was trimmed by 0 bases and J by 2 bases, leaving 15 bases between them. The CDR3 totals 17 residues. Germline V lookup: CDR1 SGHRS, CDR2 YFSETQ. CDR3: CASSLELATIPYNEQFF. In DNA, the CDR3 is TGCGCCAGCAGCTTGGAGCTAGCAACTATCCCCTACAATGAGCAGTTCTTC.

A note on this clone: One end of the junction fails to match germline, which may point to a read error. The V and J genes are TRBV5-1 and TRBJ1-3; D is unclear. The CDR3 runs to 15 residues. Germline V lookup: CDR1 SGHRS, CDR2 YFSETQ. CDR3 sequence: CASTLDLSSGNTIYF. The CDR3 nucleotides are TGCGCCAGCACCTTGGACCTGAGCTCTGGAAACACCATATATTTT.

This clone was detected once. The chain carries TRBV5-8 and TRBJ1-2; D uncertain. The germline V gene encodes CDR1 SGHTS and CDR2 YDEGEE. This CDR3 is built from 15 residues. V was pared by 0 bases and J by 1 base, with 10 bases between. CDR3 in amino acids: CASSLEWDRNYGYTF. The CDR3 DNA reads as TGTGCCAGCAGCTTGGAGTGGGATCGTAACTATGGCTACACCTTC.

The chain has TRBV5-1 and TRBJ2-1, with D tentatively TRBD2 (6 bases). This CDR3 has 16 amino acids. Germline CDR1 is SGHRS and CDR2 is YFSETQ. Deletions cut 3 bases from V and 9 bases from J, with 22 bases between. The CDR3 DNA reads as TGCGCCAGCAGCTCCCTCCTGCCCGGGAGTGGAATTGAGCAGTTCTTC. Its translation is CASSSLLPGSGIEQFF.

The chain is built from TRBV6-5 and TRBJ2-2; TRBD1 aligns across 7 bases. The trim removed 5 bases at V and 2 bases at J, leaving 5 bases unmatched. CDR1 is MNHEY and CDR2 is SVGAGI in the germline V gene. The CDR3 is 15 amino acids. The CDR3 loop reads CASSARDSNTGELFF. CDR3 bases: TGTGCCAGCAGTGCCCGGGACAGCAACACCGGGGAGCTGTTTTTT.

V is TRBV5-8 and J is TRBJ2-7, with a weak D call TRBD1 (5 bases). Trimming left V 4 bases short and J 2 bases short, with 13 bases between. The CDR3 is 14 residues long. Germline assignment: CDR1 SGHTS and CDR2 YDEGEE. CDR3 nucleotides: TGTGCCAGCAGCCTGGCAGGGTTCCCCTACGAGCAGTACTTC. Encoded protein: CASSLAGFPYEQYF.

The chain uses TRBV28 and TRBJ2-1, with 12 bases that match TRBD2. Losses at the gene ends were 11 bases for V and 8 bases for J; bases not matched to a gene: 10. Germline V gives CDR1 MDHEN, CDR2 SYDVKM. CDR3 length: 14 residues. CDR3 coding DNA: TGTGCCTCTTCCCCGCTAGCGGGAGGGTATGAGCAGTTCTTC. Its translation: CASSPLAGGYEQFF.

The V gene is TRBV5-3, the J gene TRBJ2-7; 11 positions agree with TRBD1. TRBV5-3 has ORF status, its function being uncertain. V dropped 8 bases and J dropped 5; count of bases not matched to a gene: 12. CDR3 length: 15 residues. CDR3 sequence (DNA): TGTGCCAGCAGCCCTGGACAGGGGGCGACCCACGAGCAGTACTTC. Amino acid sequence: CASSPGQGATHEQYF.

The count of this clone is one. The rearrangement joins TRBV7-9 to TRBJ2-5; D not certain. This CDR3 is built from 13 residues. V shed 5 bases and J shed 3 bases, with 10 bases lying between them. Germline V CDR1 and CDR2: SEHNR, FQNEAQ (reference sequence). CDR3 sequence (DNA): TGTGCCAGCAGCGCGAATTGGGAAGAGACCCAGTACTTC. Its translation: CASSANWEETQYF.

This clone occurred a few times. The J gene is TRBJ1-6, the V gene TRBV9, with 7 bases aligning to TRBD1. Losses at the gene ends were 3 bases for V and 6 bases for J; bases not matched to a gene: 6. Germline loops: CDR1 SGDLS, CDR2 YYNGEE. The CDR3 is 15 residues long. CDR3 in amino acids: CASSATGEANSPLHF. CDR3 DNA sequence: TGTGCCAGCAGCGCTACAGGGGAGGCTAATTCACCCCTCCACTTT.

This chain links TRBV11-2 with TRBJ2-2; D is possibly TRBD1 or TRBD2 (6 bases each). Germline assignment: CDR1 SGHAT and CDR2 FQNNGV. CDR3 length: 17 residues. V lost 1 base and J lost 3, with 15 bases in between. The CDR3 loop is CASSLVGGQLDTGELFF. The CDR3 DNA follows: TGTGCCAGCAGCTTAGTTGGGGGGCAGTTGGACACCGGGGAGCTGTTTTTT.

This clone was counted a few times. The CDR3 coding sequence is TGTGCCAGCAGCCCCGGTAGCGGGGGGTTAAGCTCCTACGAGCAGTACTTC. Translation: CASSPGSGGLSSYEQYF. This chain uses TRBV7-9 with TRBJ2-7; 10 bases align to TRBD2. The V and J ends lost 5 bases and 0 bases, in that order; junction bases with no gene match: 10. CDR3 length: 17 amino acids. Germline loops: CDR1 SEHNR, CDR2 FQNEAQ (reference sequence). The full variable domain, with the rest looked up from reference TRBV7-9 and TRBJ2-7, is DTGVSQNPRHKITKRGQNVTFRCDPISEHNRLYWYRQTLGQGPEFLTYFQNEAQLEKSRLLSDRFSAERPKGSFSTLEIQRTEQGDSAMYLCASSPGSGGLSSYEQYFGPGTRLTVT.

This chain joins TRBV19 and TRBJ2-1; no clear D. This CDR3 is built from 14 residues. Germline-derived CDR1 and CDR2 are LNHDA and SQIVND (reference sequence). Deletions cut 5 bases from V and 1 base from J, with 9 bases between. The CDR3 DNA is TGTGCCAGTAGTTCGAAGGGTTCCTACAATGAGCAGTTCTTC. It is translated as CASSSKGSYNEQFF.

This clone was picked up one time. V usage is TRBV5-6 and J usage is TRBJ2-7; 10 positions match TRBD1. The germline V gene has CDR1 SGHDT and CDR2 YYEEEE. The CDR3 covers 12 residues. V trimming: 5 bases; J trimming: 6 bases; junction bases outside the gene matches: 2. CDR3 coding DNA: TGTGCCAGCAGGGGACAGGGGCTCGAGCAGTACTTC. As protein: CASRGQGLEQYF. Combining the CDR3 with reference TRBV5-6 and TRBJ2-7 gives the whole variable domain DAGVTQSPTHLIKTRGQQVTLRCSPKSGHDTVSWYQQALGQGPQFIFQYYEEEERQRGNFPDRFSGHQFPNYSSELNVNALLLGDSALYLCASRGQGLEQYFGPGTRLTVT.

CDR3 region: CASSPQDGYNEQFF. The CDR3 DNA is TGTGCCAGCAGCCCTCAGGACGGATACAATGAGCAGTTCTTC. V and J are TRBV11-3 and TRBJ2-1; D gene unclear. This CDR3 has 14 residues. V lost 5 bases, J lost 4 bases, and 12 bases lay in between. Germline-derived CDR1 and CDR2 are SGHNT and YENEEA.

This clone was detected only once. This sequence joins TRBV2 and TRBJ1-1; a possible D gene is TRBD1 (5 bases). V lost 1 base and J lost 1, with 7 bases in between. The length of the CDR3 is 14 residues. From germline, CDR1 is SNHLY and CDR2 FYNNEI. Written as DNA, the CDR3 is TGTGCCAGCAGTGAAGTGGGACCGAACACTGAAGCTTTCTTT. Translated, it gives CASSEVGPNTEAFF.